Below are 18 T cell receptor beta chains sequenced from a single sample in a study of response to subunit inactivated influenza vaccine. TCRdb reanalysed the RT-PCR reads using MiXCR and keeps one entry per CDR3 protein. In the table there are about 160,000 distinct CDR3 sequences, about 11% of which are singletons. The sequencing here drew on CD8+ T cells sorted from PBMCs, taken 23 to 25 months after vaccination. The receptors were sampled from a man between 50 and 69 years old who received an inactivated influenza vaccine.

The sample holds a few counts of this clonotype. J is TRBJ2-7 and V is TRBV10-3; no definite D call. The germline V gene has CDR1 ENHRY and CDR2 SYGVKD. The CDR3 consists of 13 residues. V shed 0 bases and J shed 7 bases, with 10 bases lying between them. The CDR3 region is CAISESARFEQYF. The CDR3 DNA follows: TGTGCCATCAGTGAGTCCGCTCGGTTTGAGCAGTACTTC.

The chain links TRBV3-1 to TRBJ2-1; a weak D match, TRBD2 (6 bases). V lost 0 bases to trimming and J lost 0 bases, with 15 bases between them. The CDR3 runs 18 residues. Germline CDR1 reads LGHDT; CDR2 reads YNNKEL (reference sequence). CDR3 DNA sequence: TGTGCCAGCAGCCAAGATCTGGGACTCCCGAGCTCCTACAATGAGCAGTTCTTC. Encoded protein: CASSQDLGLPSSYNEQFF.

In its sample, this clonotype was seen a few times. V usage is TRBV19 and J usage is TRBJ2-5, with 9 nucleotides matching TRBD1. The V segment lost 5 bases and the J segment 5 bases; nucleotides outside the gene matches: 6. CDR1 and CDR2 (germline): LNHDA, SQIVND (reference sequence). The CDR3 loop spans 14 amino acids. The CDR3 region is CASSLHRGLETQYF. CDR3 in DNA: TGTGCCAGTAGTTTACACAGGGGGCTGGAGACCCAGTACTTC.

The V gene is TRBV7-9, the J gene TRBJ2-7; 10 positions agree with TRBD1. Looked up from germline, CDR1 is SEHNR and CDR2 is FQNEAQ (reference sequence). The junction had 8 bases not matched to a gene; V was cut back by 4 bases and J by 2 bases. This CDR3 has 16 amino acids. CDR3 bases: TGTGCCAGCAGCTCCTGGGAGGGACAGGGGACCTACGAGCAGTACTTC. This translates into CASSSWEGQGTYEQYF.

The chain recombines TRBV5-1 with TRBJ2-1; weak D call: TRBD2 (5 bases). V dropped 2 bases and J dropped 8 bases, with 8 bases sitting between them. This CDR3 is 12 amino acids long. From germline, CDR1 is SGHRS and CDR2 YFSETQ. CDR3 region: CASSLTGDEQFF. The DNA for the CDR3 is TGCGCCAGCAGCTTAACCGGGGATGAGCAGTTCTTC.

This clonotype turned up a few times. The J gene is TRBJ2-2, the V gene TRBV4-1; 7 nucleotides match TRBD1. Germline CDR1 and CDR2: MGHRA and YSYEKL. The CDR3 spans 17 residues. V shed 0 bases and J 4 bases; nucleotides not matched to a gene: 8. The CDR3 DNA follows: TGCGCCAGCAGCCAAGATCGGGACAGATTTTGCACCGGGGAGCTGTTTTTT. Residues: CASSQDRDRFCTGELFF.

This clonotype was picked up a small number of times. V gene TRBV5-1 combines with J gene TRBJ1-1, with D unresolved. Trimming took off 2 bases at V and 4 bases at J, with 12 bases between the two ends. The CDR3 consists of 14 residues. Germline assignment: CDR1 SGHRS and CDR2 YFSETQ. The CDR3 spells CASSFYPGSTEAFF. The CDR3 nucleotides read TGCGCCAGCAGCTTCTATCCTGGGAGCACTGAAGCTTTCTTT.

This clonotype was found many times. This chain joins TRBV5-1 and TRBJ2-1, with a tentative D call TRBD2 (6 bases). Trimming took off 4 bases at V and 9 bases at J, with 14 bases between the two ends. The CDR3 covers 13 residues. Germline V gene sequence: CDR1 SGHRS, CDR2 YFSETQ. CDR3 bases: TGCGCCAGCAGCACCTTCGGGGGAGGTGAGCAGTTCTTC. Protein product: CASSTFGGGEQFF.

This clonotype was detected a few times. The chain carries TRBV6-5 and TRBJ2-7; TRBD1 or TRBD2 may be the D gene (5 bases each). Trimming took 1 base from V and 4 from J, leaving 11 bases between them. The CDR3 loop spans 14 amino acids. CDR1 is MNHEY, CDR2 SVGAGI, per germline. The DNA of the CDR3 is TGTGCCAGCAGTTACTGGGACGGACCTTACGAGCAGTACTTC. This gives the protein CASSYWDGPYEQYF.

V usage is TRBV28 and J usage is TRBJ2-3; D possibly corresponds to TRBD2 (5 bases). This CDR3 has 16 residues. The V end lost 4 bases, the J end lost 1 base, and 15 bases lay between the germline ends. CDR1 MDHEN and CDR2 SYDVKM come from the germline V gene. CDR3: CASSSIRWRGTDTQYF. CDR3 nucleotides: TGTGCCAGCAGTTCCATCCGTTGGCGGGGCACAGATACGCAGTATTTT.

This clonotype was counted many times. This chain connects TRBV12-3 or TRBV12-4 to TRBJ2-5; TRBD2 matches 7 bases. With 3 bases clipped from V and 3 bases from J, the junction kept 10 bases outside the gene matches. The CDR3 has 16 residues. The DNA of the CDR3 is TGTGCCAGCAGTTTTCCCCTAGGCGCGGGGGAAGAGACCCAGTACTTC. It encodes CASSFPLGAGEETQYF.

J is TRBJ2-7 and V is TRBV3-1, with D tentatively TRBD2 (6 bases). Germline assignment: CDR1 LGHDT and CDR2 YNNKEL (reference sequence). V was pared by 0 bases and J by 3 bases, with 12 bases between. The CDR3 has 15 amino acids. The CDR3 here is CASSQESGPHYEQYF. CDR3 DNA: TGTGCCAGCAGCCAAGAAAGCGGGCCCCACTACGAGCAGTACTTC.

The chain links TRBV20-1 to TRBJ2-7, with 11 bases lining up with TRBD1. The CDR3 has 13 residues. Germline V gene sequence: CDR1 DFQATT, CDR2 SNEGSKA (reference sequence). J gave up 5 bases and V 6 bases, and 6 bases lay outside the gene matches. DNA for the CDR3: TGCAGTGCCCCGGACAGGGGGCTACACGAGCAGTACTTC. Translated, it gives CSAPDRGLHEQYF.

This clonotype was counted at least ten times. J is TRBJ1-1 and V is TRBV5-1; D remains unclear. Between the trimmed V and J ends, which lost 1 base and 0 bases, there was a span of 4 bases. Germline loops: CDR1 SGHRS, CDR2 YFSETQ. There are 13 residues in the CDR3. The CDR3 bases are TGCGCCAGCAGCTTGAGTATGAACACTGAAGCTTTCTTT. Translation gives CASSLSMNTEAFF.

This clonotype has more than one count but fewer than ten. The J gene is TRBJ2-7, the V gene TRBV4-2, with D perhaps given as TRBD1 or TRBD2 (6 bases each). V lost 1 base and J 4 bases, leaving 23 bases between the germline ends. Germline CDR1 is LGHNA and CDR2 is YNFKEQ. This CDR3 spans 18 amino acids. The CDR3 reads CASSQGGPGGRPLYEQYF. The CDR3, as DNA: TGTGCCAGCAGCCAAGGTGGCCCCGGGGGCCGGCCGTTATACGAGCAGTACTTC.

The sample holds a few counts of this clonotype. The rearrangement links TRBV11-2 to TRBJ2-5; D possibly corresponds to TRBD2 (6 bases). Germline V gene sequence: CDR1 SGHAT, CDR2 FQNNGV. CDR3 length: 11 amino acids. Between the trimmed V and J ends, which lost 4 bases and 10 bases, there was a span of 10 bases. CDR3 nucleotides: TGTGCCAGCAGCTCCGGGCGGGACCAGTACTTC. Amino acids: CASSSGRDQYF.

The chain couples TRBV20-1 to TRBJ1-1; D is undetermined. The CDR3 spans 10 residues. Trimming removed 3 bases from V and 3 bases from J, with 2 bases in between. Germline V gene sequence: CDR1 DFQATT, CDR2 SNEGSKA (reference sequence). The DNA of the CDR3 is TGCAGTGCTAGTCACACTGAAGCTTTCTTT. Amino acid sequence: CSASHTEAFF.

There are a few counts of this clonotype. The CDR3 reads CASSGGGRGPFDEQYF. The DNA for the CDR3 is TGTGCCAGCAGCGGTGGCGGGAGGGGTCCCTTCGACGAGCAGTACTTC. The chain has TRBV9 and TRBJ2-7, with 9 bases lining up with TRBD2. V lost 3 bases, J lost 5 bases, and 12 bases stayed unmatched. CDR3 length equals 16 residues. Germline V gene lookup returns CDR1 SGDLS and CDR2 YYNGEE.